This T cell receptor beta chain was recorded in a study of blood T cell repertoires in COVID-19. The germline V gene encodes CDR1 SNHLY and CDR2 FYNNEI. Trimming at V came to 9 bases and at J to 3 bases, leaving 10 bases not matched to a gene. The CDR3 totals 14 residues. Sequenced by immunoSEQ multiplex PCR; TCRdb stores in-frame clones only, minus some. The table shows around 140,000 clones, with 85% to 90% occurring only once. The source material was PBMCs or T cells enriched from blood (not recorded which). V and J are TRBV2 and TRBJ2-7; TRBD2 matches at 8 bases. This receptor was taken from a man aged 60 to 75 who had recovered from COVID-19. CDR3 loop: CASTRGGGFYEQYF. In nucleotides, the CDR3 is TGTGCCAGTACCCGGGGCGGGGGGTTCTACGAGCAGTACTTC.